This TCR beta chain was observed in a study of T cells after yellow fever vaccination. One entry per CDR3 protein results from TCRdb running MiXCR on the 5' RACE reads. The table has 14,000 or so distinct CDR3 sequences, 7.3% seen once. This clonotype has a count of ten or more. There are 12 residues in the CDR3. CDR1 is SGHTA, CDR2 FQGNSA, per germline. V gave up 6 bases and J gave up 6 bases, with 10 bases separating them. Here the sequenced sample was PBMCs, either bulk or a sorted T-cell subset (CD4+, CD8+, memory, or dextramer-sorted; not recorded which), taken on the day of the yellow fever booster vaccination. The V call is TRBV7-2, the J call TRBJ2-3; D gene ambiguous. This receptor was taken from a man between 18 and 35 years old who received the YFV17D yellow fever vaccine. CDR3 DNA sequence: TGTGCCAGCAGAGACAACAGCGATACGCAGTATTTT. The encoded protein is CASRDNSDTQYF.